The 23 T cell receptor beta chains given below trace back to one sample, sequenced in a study of cytomegalovirus exposure and HLA in healthy donors. PCR involved 60 Vbeta and 13 Jbeta primers. Here immunoSEQ multiplex PCR was the method, and the copy in TCRdb shows in-frame clones only, minus some. The repertoire table contains over 100,000 clones. Sequencing was performed on PBMCs. The receptors stem from a man under 40 in good health and CMV-seronegative.

The chain recombines TRBV12-5 with TRBJ2-7; D is possibly TRBD1 (6 bases). In germline, CDR1 is LGHNT, CDR2 FRNRAP. The CDR3 has 14 amino acids. Between the trimmed V and J ends, which lost 1 base and 5 bases, there was a span of 12 bases. In DNA, the CDR3 is TGTGCTAGTGGTTTGGCTAGCAGGGGCCACGAGCAGTACTTC. Translating it yields CASGLASRGHEQYF.

The chain joins TRBV5-1 to TRBJ1-1; D possibly corresponds to TRBD1 (5 bases). Germline CDR1 reads SGHRS; CDR2 reads YFSETQ. This CDR3 spans 14 amino acids. V was shortened by 4 bases and J by 1 base, with 11 bases between the two germline ends. Here the CDR3 reads CASSTGTRNTEAFF. As DNA, the CDR3 is TGCGCCAGCAGCACCGGGACTAGGAACACTGAAGCTTTCTTT.

This chain connects TRBV4-2 to TRBJ2-5, with a possible D match to TRBD1 (8 bases). Trimming left V 4 bases short and J 11 bases short, with 26 bases between. Germline CDR1 is LGHNA and CDR2 is YNFKEQ. The CDR3 loop spans 16 amino acids. For the CDR3, the DNA is TGTGCCAGCAGCCCTCCCTCTGGACAGGGAGGGCTAGAGCAGTACTTC. Amino acids: CASSPPSGQGGLEQYF.

The chain joins TRBV2 to TRBJ2-7, with TRBD1 matching 9 bases. Germline lookup yields CDR1 SNHLY and CDR2 FYNNEI. CDR3 size: 15 residues. V shed 7 bases and J 3 bases; nucleotides not matched to a gene: 10. CDR3 loop: CASIPSGQGNYEQYF. Here the CDR3 DNA reads TGTGCCAGCATCCCATCAGGACAGGGGAACTACGAGCAGTACTTC.

The V call is TRBV7-8, the J call TRBJ1-6, with TRBD1 identical over 7 bases. The trim removed 4 bases at V and 6 bases at J, leaving 15 bases unmatched. Germline values: CDR1 SGHVS, CDR2 FQNEAQ. CDR3 size: 18 residues. The DNA of the CDR3 is TGTGCCAGCAGCTATACGAACCCCGGACAGGCAATTAATTCACCCCTCCACTTT. Translating it yields CASSYTNPGQAINSPLHF. The variable domain in full, with the rest retrieved from reference TRBV7-8 and TRBJ1-6, is GAGVSQSPRYKVAKRGQDVALRCDPISGHVSLFWYQQALGQGPEFLTYFQNEAQLDKSGLPSDRFFAERPEGSVSTLKIQRTQQEDSAVYLCASSYTNPGQAINSPLHFGNGTRLTVT.

The gene calls are TRBV19 and TRBJ1-1; 8 bases are shared with TRBD1. Germline assignment: CDR1 LNHDA and CDR2 SQIVND (reference sequence). V gave up 5 bases and J gave up 1 base; unmatched junction bases: 3. The CDR3 has 14 residues. CDR3 in amino acids: CASSRTGTNTEAFF. CDR3 bases: TGTGCCAGTAGTCGGACAGGGACGAACACTGAAGCTTTCTTT.

V is TRBV2 and J is TRBJ1-4; maybe TRBD1 (5 bases). Germline V lookup: CDR1 SNHLY, CDR2 FYNNEI. The V gene lost 8 bases and the J gene lost 10 bases, with 20 bases spanning the gap. The CDR3 length is 14 residues. The CDR3 protein is CASSQGTGGSKLFF. Here the CDR3 DNA reads TGTGCCAGCTCGCAAGGGACGGGAGGGTCAAAACTGTTTTTT.

The chain uses TRBV19 and TRBJ2-5; 8 nucleotides agree with TRBD2. This CDR3 is 18 amino acids long. J lost 1 base, V lost 3 bases, and 13 bases had no gene match. From germline, CDR1 is LNHDA and CDR2 SQIVND (reference sequence). The CDR3 sequence: CASSIYPGSLAVQETQYF. In DNA, the CDR3 is TGTGCCAGTAGTATCTACCCAGGGTCACTAGCGGTCCAAGAGACCCAGTACTTC.

The rearrangement uses TRBV6-4 and TRBJ2-5; TRBD1 might be the D (5 bases). Germline V gene data show CDR1 as MRHNA and CDR2 as SNTAGT. The V and J ends lost 5 bases and 3 bases respectively, with 10 bases between them. The CDR3 is 13 amino acids. The CDR3 is CASSSGLKETQYF. The CDR3 DNA sequence: TGTGCCAGCAGTTCAGGGTTGAAAGAGACCCAGTACTTC.

The gene calls are TRBV19 and TRBJ2-7; 8 bases line up with TRBD1. Per the germline V gene, CDR1 is LNHDA and CDR2 is SQIVND (reference sequence). This CDR3 spans 14 amino acids. The V segment lost 3 bases and the J segment 3 bases; nucleotides outside the gene matches: 4. The CDR3 region is CASSIGGQGYEQYF. For the CDR3, the DNA is TGTGCCAGTAGTATTGGAGGACAGGGCTACGAGCAGTACTTC. Filled out from reference TRBV19 and TRBJ2-7, the complete variable domain reads DGGITQSPKYLFRKEGQNVTLSCEQNLNHDAMYWYRQDPGQGLRLIYYSQIVNDFQKGDIAEGYSVSREKKESFPLTVTSAQKNPTAFYLCASSIGGQGYEQYFGPGTRLTVT.

This chain uses TRBV5-5 with TRBJ2-5, with 9 bases lining up with TRBD2. Trimming removed 2 bases from V and 2 bases from J; junction bases left unmatched: 4. The germline CDR1 and CDR2 sequences are SGHKS and YYEKEE (reference sequence). The CDR3 sequence is 15 residues long. The CDR3 reads CASSFLAGTQETQYF. The CDR3 DNA follows: TGTGCCAGCAGCTTCCTAGCGGGGACGCAAGAGACCCAGTACTTC.

The chain recombines TRBV5-4 with TRBJ1-2; D possibly corresponds to TRBD1 (6 bases). CDR3 size: 15 residues. Trimming took off 3 bases at V and 2 bases at J, with 14 bases between the two ends. CDR1 and CDR2 (germline): SGHNT, YYREEE (reference sequence). For the CDR3, the DNA is TGTGCCAGCAGCTCACCCACCGGGACAAACTATGGCTACACCTTC. This encodes CASSSPTGTNYGYTF.

The V call is TRBV2, the J call TRBJ1-2, with a weak D call TRBD1 (5 bases). Trimming left V 6 bases short and J 8 bases short, with 10 bases between. Germline V lookup: CDR1 SNHLY, CDR2 FYNNEI. The length of the CDR3 is 11 residues. The CDR3 sequence: CASRPDSGYTF. CDR3 sequence (DNA): TGTGCCAGCAGACCAGACAGCGGCTACACCTTC.

V gene TRBV7-3 combines with J gene TRBJ2-5; TRBD2 matches 11 bases. Germline V gene data show CDR1 as SGHTA and CDR2 as FQGTGA. This CDR3 spans 16 amino acids. With 2 bases clipped from V and 2 bases from J, the junction kept 4 bases outside the gene matches. DNA of the CDR3: TGTGCCAGCAGCTTAGGGCTAGCGGGGGGTCAAGAGACCCAGTACTTC. It yields the protein CASSLGLAGGQETQYF. The whole variable domain, remainder taken from reference TRBV7-3 and TRBJ2-5, is GAGVSQTPSNKVTEKGKYVELRCDPISGHTALYWYRQSLGQGPEFLIYFQGTGAADDSGLPNDRFFAVRPEGSVSTLKIQRTERGDSAVYLCASSLGLAGGQETQYFGPGTRLLVL.

The J gene is TRBJ2-7, the V gene TRBV27; 9 bases are shared with TRBD2. Trimming removed 5 bases from V and 3 bases from J; junction bases left unmatched: 8. Germline values: CDR1 MNHEY, CDR2 SMNVEV (reference sequence). The CDR3 contains 15 residues. In DNA, the CDR3 is TGTGCCAGCAGTCCCATAGCGGGGGCCTTCTACGAGCAGTACTTC. Translating gives CASSPIAGAFYEQYF.

The CDR3 DNA follows: TGTGCCAGCAGCTTAGTGGCAGACTTAGCCAAAAACATTCAGTACTTC. It is translated as CASSLVADLAKNIQYF. The V gene is TRBV7-9, the J gene TRBJ2-4; D gene ambiguous. Trimming left V 1 base short and J 0 bases short, with 10 bases between. The CDR3 sequence is 16 residues long. CDR1 is SEHNR and CDR2 is FQNEAQ in the germline V gene (reference sequence).

V and J are TRBV2 and TRBJ2-7; possible D gene TRBD2, 6 bases. Germline loops: CDR1 SNHLY, CDR2 FYNNEI. Trimming removed 8 bases at V and 3 bases at J, with 8 bases between. The CDR3 is made up of 11 amino acids. In DNA, the CDR3 is TGTGCCAGCGGAGGGAACTACGAGCAGTACTTC. Translated: CASGGNYEQYF.

This rearrangement joins TRBV27 to TRBJ2-2, with 9 nucleotides matching TRBD2. This CDR3 region has 16 residues. The junction had 14 bases not matched to a gene; V was cut back by 7 bases and J by 8 bases. Germline-derived CDR1 and CDR2 are MNHEY and SMNVEV (reference sequence). CDR3 sequence (DNA): TGTGCCAGCACCCTACAGGCGGGGGGGCCGGGGGGGGAGCTGTTTTTT. This gives the protein CASTLQAGGPGGELFF.

The rearrangement links TRBV7-2 to TRBJ2-5; unclear D gene. Trimming removed 5 bases from V and 0 bases from J, with 10 bases in between. The CDR3 runs to 14 residues. The germline gives CDR1 SGHTA, CDR2 FQGNSA. CDR3 protein: CASSPRRYQETQYF. The CDR3 DNA reads TGTGCCAGCAGCCCAAGGAGATACCAAGAGACCCAGTACTTC.

The V gene is TRBV7-6, the J gene TRBJ1-4, with D possibly being TRBD1 (6 bases). CDR1 is SGHVS and CDR2 is FNYEAQ in the germline V gene. The CDR3 length is 14 residues. V was cut by 4 bases and J by 4 bases, with 10 bases left in between. The CDR3 DNA sequence: TGTGCCAGCAGCTCCGGACAGCGTAATGAAAAACTGTTTTTT. Translated: CASSSGQRNEKLFF.

With regard to this clone: The conserved phenylalanine or tryptophan normally closing the CDR3 is absent here, so this likely arose from a read error. The chain recombines TRBV5-4 with TRBJ1-2, with D perhaps TRBD1 (5 bases). The V gene's germline CDR1 is SGHNT and CDR2 YYREEE (reference sequence). Trimming stripped 4 bases from V and 5 bases from J, with 18 bases between. This CDR3 comprises 15 residues. CDR3 loop: CASSDFTRGGYGYTL. In DNA form, the CDR3 reads TGTGCCAGCAGCGACTTTACCCGGGGGGGTTATGGCTACACCCTC.

The V call is TRBV5-1, the J call TRBJ1-2, with TRBD1 identical over 7 bases. V shed 4 bases, J shed 2 bases, and the junction held 5 bases outside the gene matches. CDR1 is SGHRS, CDR2 YFSETQ, per germline. This CDR3 has 14 amino acids. For the CDR3, the DNA is TGCGCCAGCAGCCCCGGACAGGCAAACTATGGCTACACCTTC. Its protein is CASSPGQANYGYTF.

This sequence joins TRBV11-1 and TRBJ2-1; 10 positions match TRBD2. V lost 5 bases and J lost 7; bases outside the gene matches: 11. Germline CDR1 and CDR2: SGHAT and FQDESV (reference sequence). This CDR3 has 16 amino acids. CDR3 in DNA: TGTGCCAGCAGCGTATCAAGCGGGGGGGCCCTAAATGAGCAGTTCTTC. Amino acids: CASSVSSGGALNEQFF.